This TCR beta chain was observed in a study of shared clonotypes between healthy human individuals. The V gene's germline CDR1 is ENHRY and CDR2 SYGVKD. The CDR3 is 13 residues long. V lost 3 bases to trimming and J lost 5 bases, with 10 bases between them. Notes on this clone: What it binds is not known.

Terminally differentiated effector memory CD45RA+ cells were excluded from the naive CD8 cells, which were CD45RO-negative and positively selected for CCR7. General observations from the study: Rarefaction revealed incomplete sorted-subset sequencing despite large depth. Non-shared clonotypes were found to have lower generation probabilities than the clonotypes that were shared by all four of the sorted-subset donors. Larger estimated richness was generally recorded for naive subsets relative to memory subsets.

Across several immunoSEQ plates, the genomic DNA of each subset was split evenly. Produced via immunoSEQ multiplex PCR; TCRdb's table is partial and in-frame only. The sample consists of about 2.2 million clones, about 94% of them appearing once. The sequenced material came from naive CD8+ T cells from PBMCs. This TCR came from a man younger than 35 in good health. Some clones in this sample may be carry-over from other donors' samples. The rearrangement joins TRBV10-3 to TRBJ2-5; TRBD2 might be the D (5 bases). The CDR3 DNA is TGTGCCATCAGTGACGGCCGCGGGGAGACCCAGTACTTC. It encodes CAISDGRGETQYF.